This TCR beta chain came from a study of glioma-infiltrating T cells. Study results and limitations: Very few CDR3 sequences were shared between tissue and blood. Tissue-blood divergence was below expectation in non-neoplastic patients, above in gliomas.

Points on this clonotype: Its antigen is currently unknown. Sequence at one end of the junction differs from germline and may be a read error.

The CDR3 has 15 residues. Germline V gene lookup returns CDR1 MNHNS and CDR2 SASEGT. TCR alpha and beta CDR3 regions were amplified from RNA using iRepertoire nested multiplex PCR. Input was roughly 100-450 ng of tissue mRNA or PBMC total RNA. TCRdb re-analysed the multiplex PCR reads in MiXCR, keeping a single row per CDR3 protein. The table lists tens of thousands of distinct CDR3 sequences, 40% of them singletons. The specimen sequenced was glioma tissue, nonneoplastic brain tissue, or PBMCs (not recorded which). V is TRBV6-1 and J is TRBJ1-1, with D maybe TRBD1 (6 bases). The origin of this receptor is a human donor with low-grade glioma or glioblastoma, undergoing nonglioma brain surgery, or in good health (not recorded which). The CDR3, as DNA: TGTGCCAGCAGGCACAAAACAGGGATGGGCACTGGAGCTTTCTTT. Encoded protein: CASRHKTGMGTGAFF.